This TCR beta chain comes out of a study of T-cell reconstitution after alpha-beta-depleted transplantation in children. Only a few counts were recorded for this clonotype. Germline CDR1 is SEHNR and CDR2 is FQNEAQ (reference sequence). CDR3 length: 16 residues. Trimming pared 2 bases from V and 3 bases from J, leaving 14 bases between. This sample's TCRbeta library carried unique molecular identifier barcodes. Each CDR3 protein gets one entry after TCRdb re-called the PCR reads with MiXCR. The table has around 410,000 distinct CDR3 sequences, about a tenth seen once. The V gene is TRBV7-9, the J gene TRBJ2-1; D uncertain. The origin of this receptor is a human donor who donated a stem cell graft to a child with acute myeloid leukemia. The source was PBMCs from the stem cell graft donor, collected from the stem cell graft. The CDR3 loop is CASSLLGLSVYNEQFF. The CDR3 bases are TGTGCCAGCAGCTTACTTGGCTTATCGGTCTACAATGAGCAGTTCTTC.